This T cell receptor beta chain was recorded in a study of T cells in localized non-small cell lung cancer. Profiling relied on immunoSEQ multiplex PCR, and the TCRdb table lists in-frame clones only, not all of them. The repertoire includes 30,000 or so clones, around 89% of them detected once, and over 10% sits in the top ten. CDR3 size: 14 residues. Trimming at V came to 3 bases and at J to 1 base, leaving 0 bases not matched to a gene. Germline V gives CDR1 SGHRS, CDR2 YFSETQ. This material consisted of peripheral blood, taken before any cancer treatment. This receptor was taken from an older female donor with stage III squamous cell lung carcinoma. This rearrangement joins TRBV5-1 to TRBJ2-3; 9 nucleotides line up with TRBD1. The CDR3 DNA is TGCGCCAGCAGCTGGGACAGGGGCACAGATACGCAGTATTTT. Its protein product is CASSWDRGTDTQYF.